This T cell receptor (beta chain) was sequenced in a study of blood T cell repertoires in COVID-19. Profiled with immunoSEQ multiplex PCR; TCRdb holds only in-frame clones, not every one. The data show some 38,000 clones, less than 85% seen once. V was clipped by 4 bases and J by 1 base; unmatched bases: 8. The CDR3 is 18 amino acids. Germline CDR1 is SGHRS and CDR2 is YFSETQ. The V call is TRBV5-1, the J call TRBJ2-6, with 10 nucleotides matching TRBD1. The receptor was derived from a woman aged 70-85 years with acute or convalescent COVID-19. Sequenced input: peripheral blood. CDR3 coding DNA: TGCGCCAGCAGCCCTTTTTGGGACAGGGGATCTGGGGCCAACGTCCTGACTTTC. It yields the protein CASSPFWDRGSGANVLTF. Full variable domain (rest looked up from reference TRBV5-1 and TRBJ2-6): KAGVTQTPRYLIKTRGQQVTLSCSPISGHRSVSWYQQTPGQGLQFLFEYFSETQRNKGNFPGRFSGRQFSNSRSEMNVSTLELGDSALYLCASSPFWDRGSGANVLTFGAGSRLTVL.